Shown below are 17 T cell receptor beta chains from a single sample sequenced in a study of blood T cell repertoires in COVID-19 (dated by TCRdb to 2018 to 2020). Library method: the immunoSEQ multiplex PCR assay. Not all clones reach the TCRdb copy of this immuneACCESS table, which keeps in-frame sequences only. Checked studies attribute under half of the gap to unresolved V genes and leave the rest unexplained. Counted in this sample were over 45,000 clones; approximately 89% of them appeared once. Around 30% of the sample goes to the ten largest clones. The material sequenced was peripheral blood. Receptors were obtained from a woman of 80 years or more with acute or convalescent COVID-19.

V usage is TRBV14 and J usage is TRBJ2-2, with 10 bases aligning to TRBD1. The CDR3 is made up of 17 amino acids. Germline CDR1 and CDR2: SGHDN and FVKESK. The V segment lost 4 bases and the J segment 5 bases; nucleotides outside the gene matches: 10. CDR3 in DNA: TGTGCCAGCAGCCGGATCTGGGACAGGGGAGAGACCGGGGAGCTGTTTTTT. It encodes CASSRIWDRGETGELFF.

V usage is TRBV19 and J usage is TRBJ1-6; no reliable D call. Trimming stripped 6 bases from V and 7 bases from J, with 13 bases between. Germline V gene sequence: CDR1 LNHDA, CDR2 SQIVND (reference sequence). The CDR3 is 14 residues long. CDR3 sequence (DNA): TGTGCCAGTAGCCTCCAGGTTTCCAATTCACCCCTCCACTTT. The encoded protein is CASSLQVSNSPLHF.

The rearrangement uses TRBV19 and TRBJ1-2, with 9 bases matching TRBD1. CDR1 and CDR2 (germline): LNHDA, SQIVND (reference sequence). This CDR3 contains 17 residues. The V gene end was trimmed by 5 bases and the J gene end by 8 bases; junction bases not matched to a gene: 18. The CDR3 DNA follows: TGTGCCAGTAGTTCGGTGACGACCGGGACAGGGATTGGCGGCTACACCTTC. Translation gives CASSSVTTGTGIGGYTF.

A single count supports this clone. V and J are TRBV28 and TRBJ1-2; the D gene is possibly TRBD1 (5 bases). V was cut by 5 bases and J by 3 bases, with 16 bases left in between. This CDR3 is built from 15 residues. The germline CDR1 and CDR2 sequences are MDHEN and SYDVKM. The CDR3 DNA reads as TGTGCCAGCAGTGTGGGCGGGGCGGGAGACTATGGCTACACCTTC. This codes for CASSVGGAGDYGYTF.

CDR3: CASSLGHVNSGANVLTF. CDR3 bases: TGCGCCAGCAGCTTGGGACACGTTAACTCTGGGGCCAACGTCCTGACTTTC. This chain joins TRBV5-1 and TRBJ2-6, with D unclear. This CDR3 contains 17 residues. Germline assignment: CDR1 SGHRS and CDR2 YFSETQ. Trimming took off 0 bases at V and 0 bases at J, with 10 bases between the two ends.

The chain combines TRBV28 with TRBJ1-5, with a tentative D call TRBD1 (5 bases). V gave up 5 bases and J gave up 0 bases, with 11 bases separating them. Germline assignment: CDR1 MDHEN and CDR2 SYDVKM. This CDR3 spans 15 amino acids. The CDR3 bases are TGTGCCAGCAGTCTGACAGAAAATAGCAATCAGCCCCAGCATTTT. Translating gives CASSLTENSNQPQHF.

The chain couples TRBV5-4 to TRBJ2-5, with a tentative D call TRBD1 (6 bases). Trimming took 2 bases from V and 7 from J, leaving 18 bases between them. This CDR3 is 15 amino acids long. Germline lookup yields CDR1 SGHNT and CDR2 YYREEE (reference sequence). CDR3 sequence reads: CASSLTTGPQGTQYF. In DNA form, the CDR3 reads TGTGCCAGCAGCTTAACAACAGGGCCCCAGGGGACCCAGTACTTC.

The chain employs TRBV24-1 and TRBJ2-3; D gene unclear. The V gene's germline CDR1 is KGHDR and CDR2 SFDVKD. The CDR3 is 13 residues long. Trimming took off 10 bases at V and 0 bases at J, with 10 bases between the two ends. The CDR3, as DNA: TGTGCCACTCAGGAAGCTAGCACAGATACGCAGTATTTT. The encoded protein is CATQEASTDTQYF.

The gene calls are TRBV6-4 and TRBJ1-2; TRBD1 matches at 12 bases. CDR3 length: 14 amino acids. V dropped 3 bases and J dropped 8; count of bases not matched to a gene: 4. CDR1 and CDR2 (germline): MRHNA, SNTAGT. The CDR3 loop is CASSEGTGGTGYTF. The CDR3 nucleotides are TGTGCCAGCAGTGAAGGGACAGGGGGCACGGGCTACACCTTC.

The rearrangement links TRBV5-1 to TRBJ2-3; 9 bases line up with TRBD1. The germline V gene has CDR1 SGHRS and CDR2 YFSETQ. The CDR3 length is 15 residues. Unmatched junction bases numbered 5, after V lost 0 bases and J lost 6 bases. The CDR3: CASSLGQGDVDTQYF. CDR3 bases: TGCGCCAGCAGCTTGGGACAGGGGGATGTGGATACGCAGTATTTT.

The chain carries TRBV5-1 and TRBJ2-5; 8 bases agree with TRBD2. This CDR3 has 13 residues. Germline assignment: CDR1 SGHRS and CDR2 YFSETQ. J gave up 3 bases and V 6 bases, and 4 bases lay outside the gene matches. The CDR3 region is CASTTLAEETQYF. CDR3 coding DNA: TGCGCCAGCACCACACTAGCGGAAGAGACCCAGTACTTC.

The CDR3 protein is CASRKDSSGNTIYF. In DNA form, the CDR3 reads TGCGCCAGCAGGAAGGACAGCTCTGGAAACACCATATATTTT. V gene TRBV10-1 combines with J gene TRBJ1-3, with D possibly being TRBD1 (6 bases). The CDR3 covers 14 residues. The V end lost 6 bases, the J end lost 0 bases, and 9 bases lay between the germline ends. In germline, CDR1 is WNHNN, CDR2 SYGVQD (reference sequence).

The chain combines TRBV18 with TRBJ1-4; 7 positions match TRBD1. The CDR3 sequence is 16 residues long. The junction had 3 bases not matched to a gene; V was cut back by 2 bases and J by 0 bases. Germline V gene sequence: CDR1 KGHSH, CDR2 LQKENI. The CDR3 spells CASSPGDRSTNEKLFF. The CDR3 DNA sequence: TGTGCCAGCTCACCAGGGGACAGATCAACTAATGAAAAACTGTTTTTT.

This clone was counted a single time. The rearrangement links TRBV14 to TRBJ2-5; D gene ambiguous. Germline lookup yields CDR1 SGHDN and CDR2 FVKESK. Trimming took 4 bases from V and 4 from J, leaving 16 bases between them. The CDR3 contains 15 residues. CDR3 amino acids: CASSPLQTLPETQYF. DNA for the CDR3: TGTGCCAGCAGCCCCCTCCAGACATTGCCAGAGACCCAGTACTTC.

This chain connects TRBV5-4 to TRBJ2-3, with TRBD1 as a possible D gene (6 bases). There are 14 residues in the CDR3. Germline lookup yields CDR1 SGHNT and CDR2 YYREEE (reference sequence). The V end was cut by 3 bases, the J end by 2 bases, with 10 bases between. CDR3 nucleotides: TGTGCCAGCAGCTCGGGACACATCACAGATACGCAGTATTTT. Encoded protein: CASSSGHITDTQYF. The variable domain in full, with the rest retrieved from reference TRBV5-4 and TRBJ2-3, is ETGVTQSPTHLIKTRGQQVTLRCSSQSGHNTVSWYQQALGQGPQFIFQYYREEENGRGNFPPRFSGLQFPNYSSELNVNALELDDSALYLCASSSGHITDTQYFGPGTRLTVL.

The chain uses TRBV19 and TRBJ2-4, with D uncertain. Trimming took off 8 bases at V and 0 bases at J, with 8 bases between the two ends. Germline V gene data show CDR1 as LNHDA and CDR2 as SQIVND (reference sequence). CDR3 size: 13 residues. Here the CDR3 DNA reads TGTGCCAGTTCTCTAGGAGCCAAAAACATTCAGTACTTC. Translated: CASSLGAKNIQYF.

This clone was recorded a few times. The chain joins TRBV3-1 (or the pseudogene TRBV3-2) to TRBJ2-1; weak D call: TRBD1 (6 bases). CDR1 and CDR2 from the germline V gene are LGHDT and YNNKEL (reference sequence). CDR3 length: 15 amino acids. Trimming shortened V by 0 bases and J by 7 bases, and 13 bases separated the two germline ends. The CDR3: CASSQDGTGSNEQFF. CDR3 DNA: TGTGCCAGCAGCCAAGACGGAACAGGGAGTAATGAGCAGTTCTTC.